Below are 25 T cell receptor beta chains sequenced from a single sample in a study of naive and memory T cell subsets. These receptors have no identified antigens. Both TRBC1 and TRBC2 were covered by a beta constant-region primer of two equimolar oligonucleotides. The ligated cDNA underwent four PCR rounds using SP2 and nested alpha and beta constant-region primers. TCRdb re-called the UMI-ligation and nested PCR reads with MiXCR, one entry per CDR3 protein. The sample includes roughly 100,000 distinct CDR3 sequences, 13% to 15% of them seen just once. Study results and caveats: Especially in CD8 cells, naive repertoires contained a few larger clonotypes, possibly CD45RA-re-expressing memory cells.

Material for sequencing was naive CD8+ T cells from blood. These receptors all stem from a human donor in good health.

This clonotype turned up a few times. This chain links TRBV11-2 with TRBJ1-4; D uncertain. Germline loops: CDR1 SGHAT, CDR2 FQNNGV. V gave up 2 bases and J gave up 5 bases, with 6 bases separating them. The CDR3 has 13 amino acids. CDR3 in amino acids: CASSLQGNEKLFF. CDR3 nucleotide sequence: TGTGCCAGCAGCTTACAAGGGAATGAAAAACTGTTTTTT. Using reference TRBV11-2 and TRBJ1-4 for the parts outside the CDR3, the full variable domain is EAGVAQSPRYKIIEKRQSVAFWCNPISGHATLYWYQQILGQGPKLLIQFQNNGVVDDSQLPKDRFSAERLKGVDSTLKIQPAKLEDSAVYLCASSLQGNEKLFFGSGTQLSVL.

This clonotype came up a few times. The chain links TRBV4-3 to TRBJ2-4; D remains unclear. CDR3 length equals 14 residues. V was clipped by 0 bases and J by 9 bases, with 12 bases between them. In germline, CDR1 is LGHNA, CDR2 YSLEER. The CDR3 sequence is CASSQDGGMGIQYF. In DNA form, the CDR3 reads TGCGCCAGCAGCCAAGATGGTGGGATGGGCATTCAGTACTTC.

The sample holds many counts of this clonotype. The chain uses TRBV28 and TRBJ2-1; D unclear. Germline V CDR1 and CDR2: MDHEN, SYDVKM. V gave up 8 bases and J gave up 7 bases, with 18 bases separating them. CDR3 length: 14 amino acids. This chain's CDR3 is CASARVPSLNEQFF. Here the CDR3 DNA reads TGTGCCAGCGCCCGCGTCCCATCTCTTAATGAGCAGTTCTTC. The complete variable domain, with remaining parts taken from reference TRBV28 and TRBJ2-1, reads DVKVTQSSRYLVKRTGEKVFLECVQDMDHENMFWYRQDPGLGLRLIYFSYDVKMKEKGDIPEGYSVSREKKERFSLILESASTNQTSMYLCASARVPSLNEQFFGPGTRLTVL.

The J gene is TRBJ2-1, the V gene TRBV3-1; unclear D gene. Per germline, CDR1 LGHDT and CDR2 YNNKEL (reference sequence). The V and J ends lost 5 bases and 4 bases respectively, with 3 bases between them. This CDR3 has 11 residues. CDR3 DNA: TGTGCCAGCAGCGGATACAATGAGCAGTTCTTC. As protein: CASSGYNEQFF.

This clonotype was detected a few times. Here the CDR3 reads CASSYSFVAGSYEQYF. DNA of the CDR3: TGTGCCAGCAGTTACTCATTCGTAGCGGGAAGCTACGAGCAGTACTTC. The rearrangement joins TRBV6-2 or TRBV6-3 to TRBJ2-7; TRBD2 agrees at 8 bases. The CDR3 length is 16 residues. Germline CDR1 is MNHEY and CDR2 is SVGEGT. With 0 bases clipped from V and 3 bases from J, the junction kept 7 bases outside the gene matches.

This clonotype has ten or more counts. This chain connects TRBV4-2 to TRBJ2-7, with 8 bases fitting TRBD2. Germline-derived CDR1 and CDR2 are LGHNA and YNFKEQ. The CDR3 has 15 amino acids. J gave up 4 bases and V 0 bases, and 5 bases lay outside the gene matches. The CDR3 loop reads CASSQEEASGYEQYF. The CDR3 nucleotides are TGTGCCAGCAGCCAAGAGGAAGCTAGCGGGTACGAGCAGTACTTC.

The chain recombines TRBV12-3 or TRBV12-4 with TRBJ2-2, with D possibly being TRBD1 (5 bases). This CDR3 is 17 amino acids long. V dropped 6 bases and J dropped 3 bases, with 20 bases sitting between them. DNA of the CDR3: TGTGCCAGCAGCACCCCCCCCGGGCCACAGGACACCGGGGAGCTGTTTTTT. This codes for CASSTPPGPQDTGELFF.

The CDR3: CSVEGGLRREQYF. The CDR3 DNA follows: TGCAGCGTTGAAGGGGGGCTCAGACGCGAGCAGTACTTC. This rearrangement joins TRBV29-1 to TRBJ2-7; TRBD1 might be the D (6 bases). CDR3 length: 13 amino acids. Germline CDR1 SQVTM, CDR2 ANQGSEA. V was clipped by 1 base and J by 6 bases, with 13 bases between them.

This clonotype has a single count. This sequence joins TRBV12-3 or TRBV12-4 and TRBJ2-1; D tentatively reads TRBD1 or TRBD2 (5 bases each). Between the trimmed V and J ends, which lost 8 bases and 6 bases, there was a span of 14 bases. This CDR3 has 13 residues. CDR3 region: CASGTPPRNEQFF. The CDR3 DNA reads TGTGCCAGCGGGACGCCCCCCCGCAATGAGCAGTTCTTC.

The sample holds many counts of this clonotype. The CDR3 bases are TGTGCCAGCAGTGAAGCGGCGGGGTTCTACGAGCAGTACTTC. Protein sequence: CASSEAAGFYEQYF. The chain combines TRBV2 with TRBJ2-7, with D tentatively TRBD2 (6 bases). In germline, CDR1 is SNHLY, CDR2 FYNNEI. The CDR3 runs 14 residues. The V end was cut by 0 bases, the J end by 3 bases, with 9 bases between.

This rearrangement joins TRBV13 to TRBJ2-1, with 8 bases identical to TRBD1. Germline-derived CDR1 and CDR2 are PRHDT and FYEKMQ (reference sequence). The junction had 7 bases not matched to a gene; V was cut back by 10 bases and J by 5 bases. The CDR3 runs 13 residues. CDR3 nucleotides: TGTGCCATCCCGACAGGGGTGAACAATGAGCAGTTCTTC. It translates to CAIPTGVNNEQFF.

The chain joins TRBV3-1 to TRBJ1-1, with TRBD1 matching over 7 bases. The junction had 10 bases not matched to a gene; V was cut back by 1 base and J by 5 bases. The CDR3 length is 16 residues. Germline CDR1 LGHDT, CDR2 YNNKEL (reference sequence). Written as DNA, the CDR3 is TGTGCCAGCAGCCAAGGTGGAGCCAGGGGGAAGACTGAAGCTTTCTTT. The encoded protein is CASSQGGARGKTEAFF.

This clonotype was seen only a few times. The chain couples TRBV7-9 to TRBJ1-1; D may be TRBD1 (5 bases). CDR1 and CDR2 from the germline V gene are SEHNR and FQNEAQ (reference sequence). This CDR3 contains 17 residues. V was trimmed by 1 base and J by 3 bases, leaving 18 bases between them. The CDR3 reads CASSLVSGAAGHTEAFF. The CDR3 DNA reads TGTGCCAGCAGCTTAGTTAGCGGGGCAGCCGGACACACTGAAGCTTTCTTT.

This clonotype was observed at least ten times. The chain carries TRBV30 and TRBJ2-2; D call uncertain. CDR3 length: 17 residues. Looked up from germline, CDR1 is GTSNPN and CDR2 is SVGIG (reference sequence). The ends were cut back, 0 bases at V and 0 bases at J, with 14 bases in the middle. The CDR3 sequence: CAWSVWLWGSNTGELFF. DNA for the CDR3: TGTGCCTGGAGTGTATGGTTGTGGGGATCGAACACCGGGGAGCTGTTTTTT.

The gene calls are TRBV9 and TRBJ1-1; D may be TRBD1 (5 bases). Trimming took 3 bases from V and 1 from J, leaving 10 bases between them. The CDR3 runs 14 residues. The germline V gene encodes CDR1 SGDLS and CDR2 YYNGEE. As DNA, the CDR3 is TGTGCCAGCAGCGCCTCGGGGGGGAACACTGAAGCTTTCTTT. Amino acid sequence: CASSASGGNTEAFF. Variable domain in full (rest from reference TRBV9 and TRBJ1-1): DSGVTQTPKHLITATGQRVTLRCSPRSGDLSVYWYQQSLDQGLQFLIQYYNGEERAKGNILERFSAQQFPDLHSELNLSSLELGDSALYFCASSASGGNTEAFFGQGTRLTVV.

This clonotype appeared many times. The chain carries TRBV6-6 and TRBJ2-7; weak D call: TRBD1 (6 bases). Germline V gene data show CDR1 as MNHNY and CDR2 as SVGAGI (reference sequence). The ends were cut back, 7 bases at V and 4 bases at J, with 11 bases in the middle. The CDR3 contains 12 residues. The CDR3 nucleotides are TGTGCCAGCATGGACAGTAAGTACGAGCAGTACTTC. Protein product: CASMDSKYEQYF.

The genes are TRBV7-2 and TRBJ2-1; D ambiguous. With 2 bases removed from V and 3 bases from J, the gap between germline ends came to 11 bases. The CDR3 is 15 residues long. The germline CDR1 and CDR2 sequences are SGHTA and FQGNSA. CDR3 DNA sequence: TGTGCCAGCAGCTTAAAGATGGGCTTCTACAATGAGCAGTTCTTC. It encodes CASSLKMGFYNEQFF.

This clonotype was recorded many times. The V gene is TRBV28, the J gene TRBJ2-7, with D perhaps matching TRBD1 (6 bases). Trimming took off 2 bases at V and 3 bases at J, with 17 bases between the two ends. The V gene's germline CDR1 is MDHEN and CDR2 SYDVKM. This CDR3 is 16 amino acids long. CDR3 sequence reads: CASSLRSGQLNYEQYF. CDR3 DNA sequence: TGTGCCAGCAGTTTAAGGTCCGGACAGCTAAACTACGAGCAGTACTTC.

In its sample, this clonotype was seen a few times. This rearrangement joins TRBV7-6 to TRBJ2-7; perhaps TRBD2 as D (7 bases). The CDR3 runs to 13 residues. V lost 5 bases, J lost 3 bases, and 11 bases lay in between. The germline CDR1 and CDR2 sequences are SGHVS and FNYEAQ. The CDR3 spells CASSPGEGYEQYF. The CDR3 bases are TGTGCCAGCAGCCCAGGGGAGGGCTACGAGCAGTACTTC.

The table lists this clonotype with a few counts. The chain combines TRBV27 with TRBJ2-2; no clear D. CDR3 length equals 14 residues. Germline V gene sequence: CDR1 MNHEY, CDR2 SMNVEV (reference sequence). Trimming took off 0 bases at V and 4 bases at J, with 6 bases between the two ends. The CDR3 is CASSLSSITGELFF. Here the CDR3 DNA reads TGTGCCAGCAGTTTATCGTCTATCACCGGGGAGCTGTTTTTT.

The chain recombines TRBV4-2 with TRBJ1-2, with D perhaps matching TRBD1 (6 bases). Per the germline V gene, CDR1 is LGHNA and CDR2 is YNFKEQ. Trimming shortened V by 3 bases and J by 2 bases, and 13 bases separated the two germline ends. The CDR3 is 15 amino acids. The CDR3 sequence is CASSQTGTSNYGYTF. The CDR3 region has the DNA TGTGCCAGCAGCCAGACCGGGACAAGCAACTATGGCTACACCTTC.

This CDR3 is CASSRSGQDSTDTQYF. DNA of the CDR3: TGTGCCAGCAGCCGCTCCGGACAGGATAGCACAGATACGCAGTATTTT. V gene TRBV3-1 combines with J gene TRBJ2-3, with TRBD1 matching over 7 bases. Trimming at V came to 4 bases and at J to 0 bases, leaving 7 bases not matched to a gene. The CDR3 length is 16 residues. Germline V lookup: CDR1 LGHDT, CDR2 YNNKEL (reference sequence).

This clonotype was found a few times. The gene calls are TRBV28 and TRBJ2-1; tentatively, D is TRBD1 (5 bases). The germline gives CDR1 MDHEN, CDR2 SYDVKM. The germline V and J ends were trimmed by 2 bases and 10 bases, with 12 bases remaining between them. The CDR3 has 13 amino acids. The CDR3 spells CASSLQQDSEQFF. The CDR3 DNA sequence: TGTGCCAGCAGTTTACAACAGGATTCCGAGCAGTTCTTC.

This chain joins TRBV6-5 and TRBJ2-2; possible D gene TRBD2, 6 bases. Per germline, CDR1 MNHEY and CDR2 SVGAGI. Trimming shortened V by 5 bases and J by 2 bases, and 12 bases separated the two germline ends. The CDR3 loop spans 15 amino acids. CDR3 loop: CASSQDGSNTGELFF. CDR3 bases: TGTGCCAGCAGTCAAGACGGGAGCAACACCGGGGAGCTGTTTTTT.

This clonotype was counted between two and nine times. The chain recombines TRBV7-2 with TRBJ2-7; 9 positions agree with TRBD2. CDR1 is SGHTA, CDR2 FQGNSA, per germline. The junction had 5 bases not matched to a gene; V was cut back by 2 bases and J by 3 bases. The length of the CDR3 is 15 residues. The CDR3 DNA follows: TGTGCCAGCAGCTTATTTAGCGGGAGTAGCTACGAGCAGTACTTC. This gives the protein CASSLFSGSSYEQYF.